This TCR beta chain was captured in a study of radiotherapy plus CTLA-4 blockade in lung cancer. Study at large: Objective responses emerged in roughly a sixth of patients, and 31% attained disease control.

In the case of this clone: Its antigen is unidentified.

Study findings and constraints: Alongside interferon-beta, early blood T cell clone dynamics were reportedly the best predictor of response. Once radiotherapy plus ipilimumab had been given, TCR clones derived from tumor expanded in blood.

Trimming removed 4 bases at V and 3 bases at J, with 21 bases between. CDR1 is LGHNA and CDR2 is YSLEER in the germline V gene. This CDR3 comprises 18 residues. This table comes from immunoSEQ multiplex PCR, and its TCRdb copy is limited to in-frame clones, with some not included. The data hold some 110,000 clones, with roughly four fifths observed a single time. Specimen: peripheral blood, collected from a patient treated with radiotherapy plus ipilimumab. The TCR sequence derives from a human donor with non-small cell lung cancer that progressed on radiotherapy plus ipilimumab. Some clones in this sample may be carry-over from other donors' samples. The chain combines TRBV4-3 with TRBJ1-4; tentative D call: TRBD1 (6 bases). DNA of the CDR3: TGCGCCAGCAGCCCACACGATGTCCGACAGGTCGCTAATGAAAAACTGTTTTTT. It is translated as CASSPHDVRQVANEKLFF.